This T cell receptor beta chain stems from a study of T cell changes during pregnancy in multiple sclerosis. Measured with immunoSEQ multiplex PCR; TCRdb has only the in-frame clones, and not every one. The repertoire holds 20,000 to 25,000 clones, with about 90% as singletons. The CDR3 spans 16 residues. The V gene's germline CDR1 is MNHEY and CDR2 SMNVEV (reference sequence). Trimming pared 0 bases from V and 0 bases from J, leaving 9 bases between. The material was CD8+ T cells from peripheral blood mononuclear cells, obtained in the second trimester of pregnancy. The receptor's source is a female donor in good health, enrolled as a control in a pregnancy study. The chain uses TRBV27 and TRBJ1-5, with D maybe TRBD1 (6 bases). CDR3 loop: CASSLSPGDSNQPQHF. The CDR3 coding sequence is TGTGCCAGCAGTTTATCGCCAGGGGATAGCAATCAGCCCCAGCATTTT.